The 26 T cell receptor beta chains presented below share a single source sample, sequenced in a study of T-cell memory formation after mild COVID-19. TCRdb passed the 5' RACE reads through MiXCR, listing each CDR3 protein once. The data hold some 200,000 distinct CDR3 sequences, with approximately 10% observed a single time. Input material: PBMCs or a T cell subset sorted from them (not recorded which). Source of these receptors: a man younger than 35 who had mild COVID-19 (a few samples of this study predate the infection). Cell type and time point are not known.

The sample holds a few counts of this clonotype. The chain uses TRBV12-3 or TRBV12-4 and TRBJ1-5; tentatively, D is TRBD1 (6 bases). The CDR3 spans 15 residues. Deletions cut 3 bases from V and 1 base from J, with 10 bases between. The CDR3 DNA follows: TGTGCCAGCAGTTTGTCAGGGGCGAGCAATCAGCCCCAGCATTTT. It specifies CASSLSGASNQPQHF.

The CDR3 region has the DNA TGTGCCATCAGGGGGGTCACAGATACGCAGTATTTT. This gives the protein CAIRGVTDTQYF. The chain couples TRBV10-3 to TRBJ2-3; D might be TRBD1 or TRBD2, each matching 5 bases. The CDR3 runs to 12 residues. Trimming stripped 6 bases from V and 2 bases from J, with 6 bases between. Germline V CDR1 and CDR2: ENHRY, SYGVKD.

This chain links TRBV4-3 with TRBJ1-1; D remains unclear. CDR3 length: 15 residues. Germline assignment: CDR1 LGHNA and CDR2 YSLEER. V lost 5 bases and J lost 1, with 14 bases in between. In DNA, the CDR3 is TGCGCCAGCAGCTTGGAGTTGGCAGGGAACACTGAAGCTTTCTTT. This codes for CASSLELAGNTEAFF.

This clonotype showed up just a few times. The chain links TRBV12-3 or TRBV12-4 to TRBJ2-1, with 12 positions matching TRBD2. Trimming took 7 bases from V and 4 from J; bases not matched to a gene: 8. The CDR3 loop spans 16 amino acids. The CDR3 DNA reads as TGTGCCAGCACCCCGACTAGCGGGGGCCCGTACAATGAGCAGTTCTTC. Protein product: CASTPTSGGPYNEQFF.

This clonotype has only a few counts. The chain couples TRBV5-1 to TRBJ2-1, with 9 bases identical to TRBD1. Germline trimming cut 5 bases from V and 8 bases from J; bases unmatched to any gene: 8. Germline-derived CDR1 and CDR2 are SGHRS and YFSETQ. There are 14 residues in the CDR3. The CDR3 is CASSAGQGCHEQFF. CDR3 nucleotide sequence: TGCGCCAGCAGTGCTGGACAGGGGTGCCATGAGCAGTTCTTC.

In this sample, this clonotype turned up many times. The chain couples TRBV5-1 to TRBJ2-5, with D maybe TRBD1 (6 bases). V shed 2 bases and J shed 4 bases, with 9 bases lying between them. This CDR3 spans 13 amino acids. Germline CDR1 and CDR2: SGHRS and YFSETQ. The CDR3 loop is CASSFYRAETQYF. CDR3 sequence (DNA): TGCGCCAGCAGCTTTTACAGGGCAGAGACCCAGTACTTC.

This clonotype turned up a few times. The J gene is TRBJ2-1, the V gene TRBV5-8; the D gene is possibly TRBD2 (6 bases). CDR3 size: 15 residues. The germline V and J ends were trimmed by 4 bases and 12 bases, with 23 bases remaining between them. Germline loops: CDR1 SGHTS, CDR2 YDEGEE. This chain's CDR3 is CASSRRSSPGTRQFF. In DNA form, the CDR3 reads TGTGCCAGCAGCCGAAGGTCCTCGCCAGGGACTCGGCAGTTCTTC. The entire variable domain, with the rest obtained from reference TRBV5-8 and TRBJ2-1, is as follows: EAGVTQSPTHLIKTRGQQATLRCSPISGHTSVYWYQQALGLGLQFLLWYDEGEERNRGNFPPRFSGRQFPNYSSELNVNALELEDSALYLCASSRRSSPGTRQFFGPGTRLTVL.

V is TRBV3-2 and J is TRBJ2-4. TRBV3-2 is shown as a pseudogene. This CDR3 comprises 16 residues. The CDR3 here is CASSQGFGVAKNIQYF. The DNA of the CDR3 is TGTGCCAGCAGCCAAGGCTTCGGGGTAGCCAAAAACATTCAGTACTTC.

V gene TRBV4-1 combines with J gene TRBJ1-1, with D possibly matching TRBD1 (5 bases). The CDR3 totals 13 residues. The V gene's germline CDR1 is MGHRA and CDR2 YSYEKL. V lost 6 bases, J lost 7 bases, and 15 bases lay in between. CDR3 in amino acids: CASSRGGLGEAFF. For the CDR3, the DNA is TGCGCCAGCAGTCGGGGGGGGTTGGGTGAAGCTTTCTTT.

This clonotype was seen repeatedly, ten times or more. This chain joins TRBV12-3 or TRBV12-4 and TRBJ1-6, with D perhaps matching TRBD1 (5 bases). Trimming removed 3 bases from V and 3 bases from J, with 9 bases in between. The CDR3 is made up of 15 amino acids. The CDR3: CASSLGGGYNSPLHF. The CDR3 bases are TGTGCCAGCAGTTTGGGGGGAGGCTATAATTCACCCCTCCACTTT.

This chain joins TRBV9 and TRBJ2-2, with D hard to call. Germline V CDR1 and CDR2: SGDLS, YYNGEE. V lost 4 bases, J lost 2 bases, and 12 bases lay in between. The length of the CDR3 is 15 residues. The CDR3 coding sequence is TGTGCCAGCAGCTTGAGGACCGAAAACACCGGGGAGCTGTTTTTT. This codes for CASSLRTENTGELFF.

The chain employs TRBV24-1 and TRBJ1-1, with no clear D. The germline gives CDR1 KGHDR, CDR2 SFDVKD. This CDR3 contains 16 residues. V was clipped by 0 bases and J by 0 bases, with 10 bases between them. For the CDR3, the DNA is TGTGCCACCAGTGATTTGTTAAGGGAGATGAACACTGAAGCTTTCTTT. Translated, it gives CATSDLLREMNTEAFF.

This clonotype was observed a handful of times. The genes are TRBV5-1 and TRBJ1-2; TRBD1 is a possible D gene (6 bases). V lost 1 base, J lost 3 bases, and 10 bases lay in between. There are 14 residues in the CDR3. The V gene's germline CDR1 is SGHRS and CDR2 YFSETQ. For the CDR3, the DNA is TGCGCCAGCAGCTTGACGAGGGGGTACTATGGCTACACCTTC. It is translated as CASSLTRGYYGYTF.

The chain couples TRBV4-1 to TRBJ1-2; D gene ambiguous. CDR3 length equals 12 residues. The V end was cut by 5 bases, the J end by 4 bases, with 8 bases between. Looked up from germline, CDR1 is MGHRA and CDR2 is YSYEKL. CDR3: CASSDVSYGYTF. CDR3 bases: TGCGCCAGCAGCGACGTTTCCTATGGCTACACCTTC.

This clonotype showed up just a few times. DNA for the CDR3: TGTGCCACCAGCAGAGATCAAGGTGTAGAGACCCAGTACTTC. This codes for CATSRDQGVETQYF. The V gene is TRBV15, the J gene TRBJ2-5; D gene ambiguous. The CDR3 has 14 amino acids. Per the germline V gene, CDR1 is LNHNV and CDR2 is YYDKDF (reference sequence). V lost 0 bases and J lost 4, with 9 bases in between.

A few counts support this clonotype. V usage is TRBV7-2 and J usage is TRBJ2-3; 10 bases align to TRBD1. Per the germline V gene, CDR1 is SGHTA and CDR2 is FQGNSA. V was clipped by 5 bases and J by 15 bases; unmatched bases: 11. The CDR3 extends over 13 amino acids. CDR3 in amino acids: CASSRPLGQGTYF. For the CDR3, the DNA is TGTGCCAGCAGCCGCCCATTGGGACAGGGGACCTATTTT.

The V call is TRBV7-9, the J call TRBJ1-6; D is unresolved. Germline CDR1 and CDR2: SEHNR and FQNEAQ (reference sequence). With 3 bases removed from V and 0 bases from J, the gap between germline ends came to 6 bases. CDR3 length equals 15 residues. DNA of the CDR3: TGTGCCAGCAGCTTCGGGAGCTCCTATAATTCACCCCTCCACTTT. Residues: CASSFGSSYNSPLHF.

V gene TRBV20-1 combines with J gene TRBJ2-1, with D perhaps given as TRBD1 or TRBD2 (6 bases each). V lost 7 bases to trimming and J lost 0 bases, with 10 bases between them. The CDR3 sequence is 13 residues long. From germline, CDR1 is DFQATT and CDR2 SNEGSKA (reference sequence). The CDR3 sequence is CSGGASSYNEQFF. The CDR3 DNA reads TGCAGTGGGGGGGCTAGCTCCTACAATGAGCAGTTCTTC.

The chain recombines TRBV11-2 with TRBJ2-1; 7 bases are shared with TRBD2. V lost 4 bases, J lost 6 bases, and 3 bases stayed unmatched. The CDR3 sequence is 13 residues long. Germline V gene lookup returns CDR1 SGHAT and CDR2 FQNNGV. CDR3 amino acids: CASSSGLLNEQFF. The DNA of the CDR3 is TGTGCCAGCAGCTCGGGACTACTCAATGAGCAGTTCTTC.

The rearrangement joins TRBV29-1 to TRBJ1-3, with TRBD1 matching over 9 bases. The CDR3 is 13 residues long. CDR1 is SQVTM and CDR2 is ANQGSEA in the germline V gene. The ends lost 6 bases at V and 7 bases at J; junction bases unmatched: 7. Here the CDR3 reads CSVWDRAGNTIYF. CDR3 nucleotides: TGCAGCGTCTGGGACAGGGCGGGGAACACCATATATTTT. Looking up the rest from reference TRBV29-1 and TRBJ1-3 gives the full variable domain: SAVISQKPSRDICQRGTSLTIQCQVDSQVTMMFWYRQQPGQSLTLIATANQGSEATYESGFVIDKFPISRPNLTFSTLTVSNMSPEDSSIYLCSVWDRAGNTIYFGEGSWLTVV.

This chain joins TRBV29-1 and TRBJ2-3; the D gene is possibly TRBD2 (7 bases). The CDR3 sequence is 14 residues long. The germline V gene has CDR1 SQVTM and CDR2 ANQGSEA. Between the trimmed V and J ends, which lost 4 bases and 3 bases, there was a span of 14 bases. The CDR3 DNA sequence: TGCAGCGTTGGAGGGCGGGGGCTTACAGATACGCAGTATTTT. It translates to CSVGGRGLTDTQYF.

The CDR3 region has the DNA TGTGCCAGCAGCCCAATGGTTACAGTTGTGAACACTGAAGCTTTCTTT. Its translation: CASSPMVTVVNTEAFF. This rearrangement joins TRBV14 to TRBJ1-1; D uncertain. V dropped 4 bases and J dropped 0 bases, with 15 bases sitting between them. Germline V gives CDR1 SGHDN, CDR2 FVKESK. CDR3 size: 16 residues. Variable domain in full (rest from reference TRBV14 and TRBJ1-1): EAGVTQFPSHSVIEKGQTVTLRCDPISGHDNLYWYRRVMGKEIKFLLHFVKESKQDESGMPNNRFLAERTGGTYSTLKVQPAELEDSGVYFCASSPMVTVVNTEAFFGQGTRLTVV.

This clonotype was seen many times. This rearrangement joins TRBV7-2 to TRBJ1-1; D remains ambiguous. Germline V gives CDR1 SGHTA, CDR2 FQGNSA. This CDR3 is 15 amino acids long. Trimming shortened V by 4 bases and J by 4 bases, and 16 bases separated the two germline ends. CDR3 sequence (DNA): TGTGCCAGCAGCTCCATGACGGGTGGAGGCACTGAAGCTTTCTTT. Translated, it gives CASSSMTGGGTEAFF.

This clonotype was counted at least ten times. The chain links TRBV7-9 to TRBJ2-1; possible D gene TRBD1, 6 bases. The CDR3 is 12 amino acids. From germline, CDR1 is SEHNR and CDR2 FQNEAQ (reference sequence). Trimming took off 7 bases at V and 5 bases at J, with 9 bases between the two ends. The CDR3 coding sequence is TGTGCCAGCACCTGGGACAACAATGAGCAGTTCTTC. It translates to CASTWDNNEQFF.

The gene calls are TRBV7-2 and TRBJ2-2; D is uncertain. The CDR3 totals 13 residues. Germline V gene sequence: CDR1 SGHTA, CDR2 FQGNSA. Trimming took off 0 bases at V and 6 bases at J, with 5 bases between the two ends. Written as DNA, the CDR3 is TGTGCCAGCAGCTTAGCACCCCCCGGGGAGCTGTTTTTT. Its translation is CASSLAPPGELFF.

This rearrangement joins TRBV7-9 to TRBJ1-5; maybe TRBD1 (5 bases). Germline lookup yields CDR1 SEHNR and CDR2 FQNEAQ (reference sequence). With 4 bases removed from V and 7 bases from J, the gap between germline ends came to 14 bases. This CDR3 is built from 14 residues. CDR3 residues: CASSSPRGKQPQHF. In DNA form, the CDR3 reads TGTGCCAGCAGCTCACCCCGGGGGAAACAGCCCCAGCATTTT.